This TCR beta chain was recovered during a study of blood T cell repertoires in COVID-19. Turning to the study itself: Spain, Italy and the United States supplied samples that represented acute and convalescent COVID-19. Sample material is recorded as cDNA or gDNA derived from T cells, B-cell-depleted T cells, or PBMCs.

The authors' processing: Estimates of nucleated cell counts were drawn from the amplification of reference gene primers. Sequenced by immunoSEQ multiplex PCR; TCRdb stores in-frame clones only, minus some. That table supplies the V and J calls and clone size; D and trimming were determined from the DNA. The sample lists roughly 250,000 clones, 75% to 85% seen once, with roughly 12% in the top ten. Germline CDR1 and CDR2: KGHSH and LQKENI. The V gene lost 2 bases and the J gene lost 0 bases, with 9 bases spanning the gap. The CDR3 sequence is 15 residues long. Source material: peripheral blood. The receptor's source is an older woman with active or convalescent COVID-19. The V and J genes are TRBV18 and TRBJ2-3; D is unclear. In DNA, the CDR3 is TGTGCCAGCTCACCAAAACTAACCAGCACAGATACGCAGTATTTT. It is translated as CASSPKLTSTDTQYF.